The entry that follows covers one T cell receptor (beta chain) sequence. Researchers partitioned CD4+ cells into CD45RA+ naive and CD45RA-negative memory subsets. TCRdb's table, derived via immunoSEQ multiplex PCR, lists solely in-frame clones and lacks some. The profile shows millions of clones, approximately 93% of them singletons. The data are from a study of shared clonotypes between healthy human individuals. This CDR3 spans 15 amino acids. V shed 4 bases and J shed 7 bases, with 17 bases lying between them. In germline, CDR1 is ENHRY, CDR2 SYGVKD. What was sequenced was naive CD4+ T cells from PBMCs. The subset here: CD45RA+ positively selected. The chain has TRBV10-3 and TRBJ2-1; tentatively, D is TRBD2 (5 bases). The sequence was collected from a man in his late teens or twenties in good health. Some clones in this sample may be carry-over from other donors' samples. The CDR3 here is CAISAAALGRNEQFF. The CDR3, as DNA: TGTGCCATCAGTGCAGCGGCTTTAGGCAGGAATGAGCAGTTCTTC.